This TCR beta chain was recorded in a study of T-cell memory formation after mild COVID-19. About the study: Largely donor-specific TCR clusters were found.

CDR3 length equals 15 residues. Germline values: CDR1 SGHRS, CDR2 YFSETQ. V lost 4 bases and J 4 bases, leaving 14 bases between the germline ends. About this clonotype: Its specificity is unknown.

Study-wide results and caveats: The pre-infection memory compartment contained some responding clones, suggesting cross-reactive memory joined. Nothing confirmed that second-wave clones peaking on day 37 were specific for SARS-CoV-2.

Barcoded TCR alpha and TCR beta cDNA libraries with UMIs came from 5'RACE using constant-segment primers. Each CDR3 protein gets one entry after TCRdb re-called the 5' RACE reads with MiXCR. The data contain approximately 28,000 distinct CDR3 sequences, more than 10% of them singletons. The J gene is TRBJ2-2, the V gene TRBV5-1, with D perhaps matching TRBD1 (6 bases). The source of this sequence is an adult woman who had mild COVID-19 (a few samples of this study predate the infection). Cell type and time point are not known. The sample was PBMCs or a T cell subset sorted from them (not recorded which). For the CDR3, the DNA is TGCGCCAGCAGCCCTGGACAGACTGGCACCGGGGAGCTGTTTTTT. Translating gives CASSPGQTGTGELFF. Full variable domain (remainder filled in from reference TRBV5-1 and TRBJ2-2): KAGVTQTPRYLIKTRGQQVTLSCSPISGHRSVSWYQQTPGQGLQFLFEYFSETQRNKGNFPGRFSGRQFSNSRSEMNVSTLELGDSALYLCASSPGQTGTGELFFGEGSRLTVL.